The present T cell receptor (beta chain) was sequenced within a study of molecular identifiers for immune sequencing clone quantification. This CDR3 has 17 amino acids. V lost 0 bases to trimming and J lost 4 bases; unmatched junction nucleotides: 8. Germline CDR1 reads LGHNA; CDR2 reads YSLEER. This clonotype was counted at least ten times. MiXCR, applied by TCRdb to the PCR reads, yields one record per CDR3 protein. This sample has hundreds of thousands of distinct CDR3 sequences, with roughly 23% found just once. Sample: naive CD8+ T cells from blood, with Jurkat cell RNA spiked in. Subset noted: FACS-sorted CD8+CD4-CCR7+CD45RA+ naive T cells. The receptor was derived from a human donor in good health. Some libraries in this study had Jurkat cell RNA spiked in. The gene calls are TRBV4-3 and TRBJ1-3; 8 bases agree with TRBD1. This CDR3 reads CASSQDPRGLGGNTIYF. In DNA, the CDR3 is TGCGCCAGCAGCCAAGACCCCAGGGGGCTAGGAGGAAACACCATATATTTT.